This is a list of T cell receptor beta chains from one sample in a study of T cell responses to AZD1222 COVID-19 vaccine. Assay: immunoSEQ multiplex PCR; the TCRdb copy retains only in-frame clones and omits some. The sample yields over 150,000 clones, about nine tenths seen once. This material consisted of peripheral blood, taken on day 0 of AZD1222 vaccination. The receptors derive from an adult in good health. Both conserved end residues are part of each CDR3. Each record gives: V gene, clone size, D gene, J gene, CDR3 DNA, CDR3 protein. D genes are given only for firm matches. Size is omitted from some rows. Given values are once, few, many or a class for expanded clones.

v_gene: TRBV7-9; abundance: few; d_gene: TRBD1; j_gene: TRBJ1-5; CDR3nt: TGTGCCAGCAGCCTCCGACAGGGTACAGTCTTAGGTGATCAGCCCCAGCATTTT; CDR3aa: CASSLRQGTVLGDQPQHF
v_gene: TRBV5-1; abundance: once; d_gene: -; j_gene: TRBJ1-5; CDR3nt: TGCGCCAGCAGCTTGGCCCCCTCAACAGCCTACGGGAATCAGCCCCAGCATTTT; CDR3aa: CASSLAPSTAYGNQPQHF
v_gene: TRBV9; abundance: few; d_gene: TRBD1; j_gene: TRBJ1-6; CDR3nt: TGTGCCAGCAGCGGATGGCTGGGACAGGGGGATTCACCCCTCCACTTT; CDR3aa: CASSGWLGQGDSPLHF
v_gene: TRBV15; abundance: -; d_gene: -; j_gene: TRBJ1-1; CDR3nt: TGTGCCACCAGCGGACAAGGTACTTCGAACACTGAAGCTTTCTTT; CDR3aa: CATSGQGTSNTEAFF
v_gene: TRBV21-1; abundance: -; d_gene: -; j_gene: TRBJ2-7; CDR3nt: TGTGCCAGCAGCAAAGATGATAGCGACGCCCCCTACGAGCAGTACTTC; CDR3aa: CASSKDDSDAPYEQYF
v_gene: TRBV6-5; abundance: -; d_gene: TRBD2; j_gene: TRBJ2-2; CDR3nt: TGTGCCAGCCGGGGCAGCGGGAGAAACACCGGGGAGCTGTTTTTT; CDR3aa: CASRGSGRNTGELFF
v_gene: TRBV5-1; abundance: -; d_gene: -; j_gene: TRBJ1-1; CDR3nt: TGCGCCAGCAGCTTACCTGGCTTGGGGGCCGGGACTGAAGCTTTCTTT; CDR3aa: CASSLPGLGAGTEAFF
v_gene: TRBV6-5; abundance: -; d_gene: TRBD1; j_gene: TRBJ2-5; CDR3nt: TGTGCCAGCGTGACAGGGGTACCCCAAGAGACCCAGTACTTC; CDR3aa: CASVTGVPQETQYF
v_gene: TRBV2; abundance: -; d_gene: TRBD1; j_gene: TRBJ1-1; CDR3nt: TGTGCCAGCAGTGAACCGACAGGGGATGCTTTCTTT; CDR3aa: CASSEPTGDAFF
v_gene: TRBV6-5; abundance: -; d_gene: -; j_gene: TRBJ1-1; CDR3nt: TGTGCCAGCAGTTACTTGAGGACAGCCTTGAACACTGAAGCTTTCTTT; CDR3aa: CASSYLRTALNTEAFF
v_gene: TRBV25-1; abundance: -; d_gene: -; j_gene: TRBJ2-7; CDR3nt: TGTGCCAGCAGTCTAGGCAGGGCCTACGAGCAGTACTTC; CDR3aa: CASSLGRAYEQYF
v_gene: TRBV5-6; abundance: -; d_gene: TRBD1; j_gene: TRBJ1-3; CDR3nt: TGTGCCAGCAGCTATGGACAGGGGAGCTTTTCTGGAAACACCATATATTTT; CDR3aa: CASSYGQGSFSGNTIYF
v_gene: TRBV5-1; abundance: -; d_gene: TRBD2; j_gene: TRBJ2-7; CDR3nt: TGCGCCAGCAGCAGGGGGACTAGCGGGAGTGCGGTCGAGCAGTACTTC; CDR3aa: CASSRGTSGSAVEQYF
v_gene: TRBV14; abundance: -; d_gene: TRBD2; j_gene: TRBJ2-5; CDR3nt: TGTGCCAGCAGCCAAGCTTTTGCGACTAGCAGTCCCCAGTACTTC; CDR3aa: CASSQAFATSSPQYF
v_gene: TRBV6-2/TRBV6-3; abundance: -; d_gene: -; j_gene: TRBJ2-7; CDR3nt: TGTGCCAGCAGTTACGGACAGGGAGGGTTAGAAGCCTACGAGCAGTACTTC; CDR3aa: CASSYGQGGLEAYEQYF
v_gene: TRBV6-6; abundance: -; d_gene: -; j_gene: TRBJ1-1; CDR3nt: TGTGCCAGCAGTTTAGCGGGGAGCCCTGAAGCTTTCTTT; CDR3aa: CASSLAGSPEAFF
v_gene: TRBV6-5; abundance: -; d_gene: -; j_gene: TRBJ1-2; CDR3nt: TGTGCCAGCAGTCCAAGACAGATTTCCTACTATGGCTACACCTTC; CDR3aa: CASSPRQISYYGYTF